Listed below are T cell receptor beta chains from one sample, sequenced in a study of a mutant IDH1 vaccine in newly diagnosed glioma. No antigen has been assigned to these receptors. TCRdb keeps only in-frame clones here, not all; method: immunoSEQ multiplex PCR. The sample lists over 9,000 clones, around 90% occurring once. Sequenced here: PBMCs, sampled from a glioma patient whose treatment included an IDH1 peptide vaccine. The receptors stem from a woman aged 35 to 49 with glioma. Some clones in this sample may be carry-over from other donors' samples. CDR3s include the opening cysteine and the closing phenylalanine or tryptophan. A D gene is named only where the DNA matches it firmly. Size tells how often a clone was seen (once, few, many) or the class of an expanded clone, and some rows leave it out.

v_gene	j_gene	d_gene	abundance	CDR3nt	CDR3aa
TRBV5-8	TRBJ2-7	TRBD1	NA	TGTGCCAGCAGCTCCACGGTGGACAGGGGGCGCGCCTACGAGCAGTACTTC	CASSSTVDRGRAYEQYF
TRBV20-1	TRBJ2-1	NA	NA	TGCAGTGCTAGCAGTTATGAGCAGTTCTTC	CSASSYEQFF
TRBV4-1	TRBJ2-7	NA	NA	TGCGCCAGCAGCCAAGATCTTGGGCTCTACGAGCAGTACTTC	CASSQDLGLYEQYF
TRBV5-1	TRBJ1-1	TRBD1	NA	TGCGCCAGCAGCTCCGGACAGGGTGTCACTGAAGCTTTCTTT	CASSSGQGVTEAFF
TRBV6-5	TRBJ2-7	TRBD2	NA	TGTGCCAGCAGTTACTCCTTAGCGGGGAACTACGAGCAGTACTTC	CASSYSLAGNYEQYF
TRBV4-2	TRBJ2-6	NA	NA	TGTGCCAGCAGCCAAGATCCGGACGGGAGCTCTGGGGCCAACGTCCTGACTTTC	CASSQDPDGSSGANVLTF
TRBV6-1	TRBJ2-5	NA	NA	TGTGCCAGCACCCCCTACTTGGTGCCAGAGACCCAGTACTTC	CASTPYLVPETQYF
TRBV13	TRBJ1-4	NA	NA	TGTGCCAGCAGCTATCGGGGGGCCCCAAATGAAAAACTGTTTTTT	CASSYRGAPNEKLFF
TRBV6-6	TRBJ2-7	NA	NA	TGTGCCAGCAGCCCGTGGGGACCCTCGGGGGAGCAGTACTTC	CASSPWGPSGEQYF
TRBV6-1	TRBJ2-7	NA	NA	TGTGCCAGCAGTGCGCAAAGGACCGCTCTTGGCTACGAGCAGTACTTC	CASSAQRTALGYEQYF
TRBV7-9	TRBJ1-2	NA	once	TGTGCCAGCAGCTCCAATACGTTGTATGGCTACACCTTC	CASSSNTLYGYTF
TRBV10-3	TRBJ2-3	NA	NA	TGTGCCATCAGTGAATCCGGGACCCTGGATACGCAGTATTTT	CAISESGTLDTQYF
TRBV4-1	TRBJ1-1	NA	NA	TGCGCCAGCAGCCAAGCTCGCACAGGGCCCAACACTGAAGCTTTCTTT	CASSQARTGPNTEAFF
TRBV5-4	TRBJ1-4	TRBD1	NA	TGTGCCAGCAGCCCGAACAGGGGGCAACCTGAAAAACTGTTTTTT	CASSPNRGQPEKLFF
TRBV6-1	TRBJ2-1	NA	NA	TGTGCCAGCAGCCCCGAATGGAACAATGAGCAGTTCTTC	CASSPEWNNEQFF
TRBV12-5	TRBJ2-7	NA	NA	TGTGCTAGTGGACCGGGCTACGAGCAGTACTTC	CASGPGYEQYF
TRBV5-6	TRBJ2-1	NA	few	TGTGCCAGCAGCCAGCCTAAGAGCTCCTACAATGAGCAGTTCTTC	CASSQPKSSYNEQFF
TRBV30	TRBJ1-2	TRBD1	NA	TGTGCCCGTACCCCCGGGACAGGGAATGGTTATGGCTACACCTTC	CARTPGTGNGYGYTF
TRBV20-1	TRBJ2-7	NA	NA	TGCAGTGCTATAGGCTCCTACGAGCAGTACTTC	CSAIGSYEQYF
TRBV4-2	TRBJ2-5	TRBD2	NA	TGTGCCAGCAGCCCCTTAGCGGGGGGAGGGGAGACCCAGTACTTC	CASSPLAGGGETQYF
TRBV7-2	TRBJ1-5	NA	NA	TGTGCCAGCAGCCCACAGGGTAGCAATCAGCCCCAGCATTTT	CASSPQGSNQPQHF
TRBV21-1	TRBJ1-5	NA	NA	TGTGCCAGCAGCAAAGGGGATTTCCTGGGTAGCAATCAGCCCCAGCATTTT	CASSKGDFLGSNQPQHF